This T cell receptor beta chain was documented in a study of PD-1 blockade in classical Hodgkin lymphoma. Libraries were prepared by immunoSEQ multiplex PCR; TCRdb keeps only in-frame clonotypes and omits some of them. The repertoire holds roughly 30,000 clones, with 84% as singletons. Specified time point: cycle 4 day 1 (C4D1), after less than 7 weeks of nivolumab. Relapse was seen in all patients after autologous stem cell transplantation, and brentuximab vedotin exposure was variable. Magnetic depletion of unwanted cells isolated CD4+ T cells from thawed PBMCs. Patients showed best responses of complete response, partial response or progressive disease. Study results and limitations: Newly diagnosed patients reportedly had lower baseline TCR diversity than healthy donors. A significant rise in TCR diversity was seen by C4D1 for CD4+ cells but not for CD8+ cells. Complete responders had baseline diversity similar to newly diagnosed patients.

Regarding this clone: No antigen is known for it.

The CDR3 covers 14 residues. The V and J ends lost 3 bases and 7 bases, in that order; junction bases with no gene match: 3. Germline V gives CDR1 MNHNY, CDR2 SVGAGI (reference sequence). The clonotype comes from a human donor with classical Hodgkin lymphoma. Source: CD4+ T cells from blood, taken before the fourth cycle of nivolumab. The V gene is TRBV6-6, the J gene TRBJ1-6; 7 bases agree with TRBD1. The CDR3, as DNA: TGTGCCAGCAGTTATCAGGGGGACAATTCACCCCTCCACTTT. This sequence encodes CASSYQGDNSPLHF.